This T cell receptor beta chain comes out of a study of blood T cell repertoires in COVID-19. The wider study: PBMCs, B-cell-depleted T cells, or T cells provided the cDNA or gDNA that made up the material.

Authors' processing steps: By means of reference gene primer amplification, nucleated cell counts were estimated. The method was immunoSEQ multiplex PCR; TCRdb's version includes in-frame clones alone and lacks a portion of them. The V and J calls and clone size were taken over from that table, and D and trimming were inferred from the DNA. Of about 20,000 clones listed, more than 70% were seen once; the top ten hold 6%. Unmatched junction bases numbered 10, after V lost 4 bases and J lost 4 bases. Germline values: CDR1 SGHRS, CDR2 YFSETQ. The CDR3 is 16 amino acids. The receptor was isolated from a human donor in a cohort sampled during active COVID-19. Sequenced material: peripheral blood. This sequence joins TRBV5-1 and TRBJ2-3, with 9 bases fitting TRBD1. The CDR3 is CASSPGDRARADTQYF. The CDR3 DNA sequence: TGCGCCAGCAGCCCGGGGGACAGGGCGAGGGCAGATACGCAGTATTTT.